The text below deals with one T cell receptor beta chain. What antigen it recognizes has not been identified. No per-base quality is available; no much larger clone lies one base away. This specimen belongs to a study of blood T cell repertoires in COVID-19 (dated by TCRdb to 2019 to 2021). Regarding the study in general: The collaborator samples originated in the United States, Italy and Spain and spanned the acute and convalescent phases of COVID-19. HLA class I and class II types, where available, came from metadata supplied by the sample provider rather than from assay-based typing. The repertoires were made available in a free public database intended to serve as a resource for research on the immune response to SARS-CoV-2. The dataset comprised deeply sampled blood TCRbeta repertoires from subjects exposed to, actively infected with, or recovered from COVID-19. The prospective study material was composed of cDNA or gDNA derived from T cells, B-cell-depleted T cells, or PBMCs. Nearly every sample came with metadata listing a de-identified subject ID, COVID-19 status, age in years and sex. Samples came from the ongoing ImmuneRACE study (first 160 participants) plus 1,254 subjects from 6 global collaborators. Overall results and qualifications from the work: The quantity of clinical and demographic metadata differed by source and by participant and was supplied without curation.

Collaborating institutions collected whole blood in K2EDTA tubes following their own protocols. For TCRbeta analysis, collaborator samples were shipped as frozen whole blood, as isolated PBMCs, or as DNA extracted from either sample type. TCRbeta CDR3 regions were amplified from genomic DNA by means of the immunoSEQ Assay, a bias-controlled multiplex PCR. Processing in the source paper ran as follows. The number of nucleated cells in each sample was estimated from the amplification of reference gene primers within the assay. To quantify the absolute abundance of each unique TCRbeta CDR3 rearrangement, sequence reads were collapsed and filtered. Productive Simpson clonality was computed per sample as the square root of Simpson's diversity index over productive rearrangements. TCRdb provides this immuneACCESS table in a form limited to in-frame rearrangements. Some clones are lacking; in checked studies, under half of them reflect an unresolved V gene, and why the rest are absent is not known. For V, J and clone size, that table is used; D and trimming come from the DNA. This sample holds under 70,000 clones; 84% were observed only once. The ten largest clones take up 10% to 15% of the sample.

The V and J ends are trimmed by 5 bases and 5 bases, leaving 16 bases between them. CDR1 SGHNT and CDR2 YYREEE were looked up in the germline V gene (reference sequence). The CDR3 goes from the cysteine to the phenylalanine over 14 residues. The kept DNA is CDR3 alone, 42 bases in frame from the first base. Source material: peripheral blood. This chain joins TRBV5-4 to TRBJ2-5; TRBD1 is a possible D gene, resting on 6 matching bases. The origin of this receptor is an elderly woman with acute or convalescent COVID-19. The CDR3 amino acid sequence is: CASRPGQRWETQYF. The sequenced DNA is TGTGCCAGCAGACCGGGACAAAGGTGGGAGACCCAGTACTTC.